These T cell receptor beta chains were read from a single sample in a study of regulatory T cells in long-lasting Graves disease. MiXCR was run by TCRdb on the multiplex PCR reads, yielding one entry per CDR3 protein. Of a few hundred thousand distinct CDR3 sequences listed, around 16% are singletons. Sequencing was performed on peripheral blood mononuclear cells (PBMCs), taken at new diagnosis, from a patient treated with antithyroid drugs. The source is a female donor with Graves disease. The CDR3 runs from the conserved cysteine through the conserved F or W. A D gene is named only where the DNA matches it firmly. The listing skips clone size in some rows; elsewhere it reads once, few, many or a size class.

D,V,size,J,DNA,CDR3
NA,TRBV19,few,TRBJ2-3,TGTGCCAGTAGACCCTCCGGGACCCTGCGGTCAGATACGCAGTATTTT,CASRPSGTLRSDTQYF
TRBD1,TRBV6-1,many,TRBJ2-1,TGTGCCAGCAATCCAATCCGGGACAGGGGCTACAATGAGCAGTTCTTC,CASNPIRDRGYNEQFF
NA,TRBV28,many,TRBJ1-5,TGTGCCAGCAGTCCCCCCGTGGCTCGCAATCAGCCCCAGCATTTT,CASSPPVARNQPQHF
NA,TRBV9,many,TRBJ1-1,TGTGCCAGCAGCGGACTAAGCACTGAAGCTTTCTTT,CASSGLSTEAFF
NA,TRBV27,many,TRBJ2-7,TGTGCCAGCAGCCTACTCCGGGGCCCCTACGAGCAGTACTTC,CASSLLRGPYEQYF
NA,TRBV7-9,few,TRBJ1-1,TGTGCCAGCAGCTTAGACGTGAGCACTGAAGCTTCCTTT,CASSLDVSTEASF
TRBD2,TRBV27,many,TRBJ2-3,TGTGCCAGCAGCCGACTAGCGGGGGACCTCGGAAGCACAGATACGCAGTATTTT,CASSRLAGDLGSTDTQYF
TRBD1,TRBV9,few,TRBJ1-1,TGTGCCAGCAGCCCGACAGGGGGCGCTGAATTGGAAGCTTTCTTT,CASSPTGGAELEAFF
NA,TRBV12-3/TRBV12-4,many,TRBJ1-4,TGTGCCAGCAGTCTCGCGGCCCGGCCAACCGGGGGAGGAGAAAAACTGTTTTTT,CASSLAARPTGGGEKLFF
NA,TRBV7-2,many,TRBJ2-7,TGTGCCAGCAGCCGGGACCGGGGGTCCTACGAGCAGTACTTC,CASSRDRGSYEQYF
TRBD2,TRBV2,many,TRBJ2-3,TGTGCCACTCGAGCGGGAAGCACAGATACGCAGTATTTT,CATRAGSTDTQYF
NA,TRBV2,many,TRBJ2-7,TGTGCCAGCAGGACTCACTCCTACGAGCAGTACTTC,CASRTHSYEQYF
TRBD1,TRBV28,many,TRBJ1-4,TGTGCCAGCAGTCCCGGACAGGTTCCGTTTTTT,CASSPGQVPFF
NA,TRBV12-3/TRBV12-4,many,TRBJ1-2,TGTGCCAGCAGTTCCCCTAGTCGGAGACACTATGGCTACACCTTC,CASSSPSRRHYGYTF
NA,TRBV2,many,TRBJ2-7,TGTGCCAGCAGCCGGGACGGTCCCACAGCCTACGAGCAGTACTTC,CASSRDGPTAYEQYF
NA,TRBV10-3,NA,TRBJ1-5,TGTGCCATCAGTGATGACAGTAGCAATCAGCCCCGGCATTTT,CAISDDSSNQPRHF
NA,TRBV15,many,TRBJ1-5,TGTGCCACCAGCACTGGGGCACCTGTTCTTGGTAATCAGCCCCAGCATTTT,CATSTGAPVLGNQPQHF
TRBD1,TRBV7-8,many,TRBJ1-2,TGTGCCAGCAGCTTAGGAAGGGGGCTGGAGAGCTACACCTTC,CASSLGRGLESYTF
NA,TRBV5-1,NA,TRBJ1-1,TGCGCCAGCAGCCCCCGGGGGGCCGGGGAAGCTTTCTTT,CASSPRGAGEAFF
NA,TRBV5-1,many,TRBJ2-5,TGTGCCAGCAGCAGTAGGATTGGGGCCCAAGAGACCCAGTACTTC,CASSSRIGAQETQYF
TRBD2,TRBV18,few,TRBJ2-3,TGTGCCAGCTCACCTATGCTAGCGGGGGCCACAGATACGCAGTATTTT,CASSPMLAGATDTQYF
NA,TRBV12-3/TRBV12-4,NA,TRBJ1-1,TGTGCCAGCAGTTTTGCGGAGAAGAGCACTGAAGCTTTCTTT,CASSFAEKSTEAFF
NA,TRBV7-3,many,TRBJ2-1,TGTGCCAGCAGCCCGGCTAGTTTTCATGAGCAGTTCTTC,CASSPASFHEQFF
TRBD1,TRBV25-1,many,TRBJ1-4,TGTGCCAGCAGTGGCACAGGGGACCTTTCTGAAAAACTGTTTTTT,CASSGTGDLSEKLFF
TRBD2,TRBV19,many,TRBJ2-2,TGTGCCAGTAGTACTAGCGGGAGAGTTGCCGGGGAGCTGTTTTTT,CASSTSGRVAGELFF
TRBD2,TRBV12-3/TRBV12-4,many,TRBJ2-7,TGTGCCAGCAGGCCTGGGACTAGCGGGAGGATTGGGCAGTACTTC,CASRPGTSGRIGQYF
TRBD1,TRBV29-1,many,TRBJ2-7,TGCAGCGTTGAGTTGGCAGGGGGCTCCTACGAGCAGTACTTC,CSVELAGGSYEQYF
NA,TRBV10-2,NA,TRBJ1-2,TGCGCCAGCAGTGACGAGTTCAGCTATGGCTACACCTTC,CASSDEFSYGYTF
NA,TRBV3-1,many,TRBJ2-1,TGTGCCAGCAGCCAAAGTGGAGGGAGGGGGGCTTACAATGAGCAGTTCTTC,CASSQSGGRGAYNEQFF
TRBD2,TRBV20-1,NA,TRBJ2-1,TGCAGTGCGGGCCCGAGCGGGAGGTTTGGGAATGAGCAGTTCTTC,CSAGPSGRFGNEQFF
NA,TRBV7-2,many,TRBJ1-1,TGTGCCAGCAGCCGTACAAGGTCTGAAGCTTTCTTT,CASSRTRSEAFF
NA,TRBV6-2/TRBV6-3,many,TRBJ2-5,TGTGCCAGCAGCTTCCAAGAGACCCAGTACTTC,CASSFQETQYF
NA,TRBV5-4,few,TRBJ1-1,TGTGCCAGCAGCCCCCGGGCAGGTATGAACACTGAAGCTTTCTTT,CASSPRAGMNTEAFF
NA,TRBV24-1,many,TRBJ1-5,TGTGCCACCGGCAACTTGGGGGTTGGGCCCCAGCATTTT,CATGNLGVGPQHF
NA,TRBV11-2,many,TRBJ1-2,TGTGCCAGCAGCGGGTTGATCGGACAAGCCTATGGCTACACCTTC,CASSGLIGQAYGYTF
TRBD2,TRBV28,NA,TRBJ2-7,TGTGCCAGCAGTTGGACTAGCGGTTTTACCTACGAGCAGTACTTC,CASSWTSGFTYEQYF
NA,TRBV24-1,NA,TRBJ1-2,TGTGCCACCAGTGATGCAGGCTGGGGCTACACCTTC,CATSDAGWGYTF
NA,TRBV10-3,many,TRBJ1-2,TGTGCCATCAGTGAGTCTTTCCAGGGAGGGAGAGGCTACACCTTC,CAISESFQGGRGYTF
NA,TRBV7-2,many,TRBJ2-1,TGTGCCAGCAGCTTACGATCACTAGTCTATGAGCAGTTCTTC,CASSLRSLVYEQFF
NA,TRBV2,many,TRBJ2-3,TGTGCCAGCAGACCCGACATCACAGATACGCAGTATTTT,CASRPDITDTQYF
NA,TRBV24-1,many,TRBJ2-1,TGTGCCTCCCAGGGGACCTACAATGAGCAGTTCTTC,CASQGTYNEQFF
NA,TRBV10-3,many,TRBJ1-1,TGTGCCATCGAAACCGGAAGGTACACTGAAGCTTTCTTT,CAIETGRYTEAFF